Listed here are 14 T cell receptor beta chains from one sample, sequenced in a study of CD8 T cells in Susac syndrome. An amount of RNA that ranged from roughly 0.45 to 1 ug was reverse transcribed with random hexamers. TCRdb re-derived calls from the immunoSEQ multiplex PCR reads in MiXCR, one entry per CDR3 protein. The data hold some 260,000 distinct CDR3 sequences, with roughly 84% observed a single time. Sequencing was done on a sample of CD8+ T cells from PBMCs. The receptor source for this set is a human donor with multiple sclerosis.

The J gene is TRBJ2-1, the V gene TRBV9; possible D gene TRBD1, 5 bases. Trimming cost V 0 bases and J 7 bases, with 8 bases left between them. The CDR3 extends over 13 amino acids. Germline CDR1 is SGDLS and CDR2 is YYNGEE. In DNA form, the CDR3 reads TGTGCCAGCAGCGTAGGGGGCCCAAATGAGCAGTTCTTC. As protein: CASSVGGPNEQFF.

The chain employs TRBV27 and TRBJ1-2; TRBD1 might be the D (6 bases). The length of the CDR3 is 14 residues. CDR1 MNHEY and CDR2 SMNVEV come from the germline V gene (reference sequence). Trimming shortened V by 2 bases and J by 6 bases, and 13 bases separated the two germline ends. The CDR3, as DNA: TGTGCCAGCAGTTTACGCAGGGGAATAGATGGCTACACCTTC. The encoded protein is CASSLRRGIDGYTF.

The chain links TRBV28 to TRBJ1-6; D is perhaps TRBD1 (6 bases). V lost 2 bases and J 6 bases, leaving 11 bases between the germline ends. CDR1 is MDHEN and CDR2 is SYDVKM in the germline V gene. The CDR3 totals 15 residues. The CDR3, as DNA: TGTGCCAGCAGTTTACAGGGGTTTGTTAATTCACCCCTCCACTTT. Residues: CASSLQGFVNSPLHF. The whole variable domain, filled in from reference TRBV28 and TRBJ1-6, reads DVKVTQSSRYLVKRTGEKVFLECVQDMDHENMFWYRQDPGLGLRLIYFSYDVKMKEKGDIPEGYSVSREKKERFSLILESASTNQTSMYLCASSLQGFVNSPLHFGNGTRLTVT.

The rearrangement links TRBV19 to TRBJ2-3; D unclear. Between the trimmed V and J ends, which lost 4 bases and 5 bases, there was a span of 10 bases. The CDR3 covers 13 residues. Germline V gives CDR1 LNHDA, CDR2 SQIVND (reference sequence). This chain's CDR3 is CASSTDLEDTQYF. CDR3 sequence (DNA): TGTGCCAGTAGTACTGACCTGGAAGATACGCAGTATTTT.

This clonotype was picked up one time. The CDR3 nucleotides read TGTGCCAGCAGTTCCCGCCATAGCGGGATCGGAGCCTACGAGCAGTACTTC. It is translated as CASSSRHSGIGAYEQYF. The chain joins TRBV28 to TRBJ2-7; 8 bases map to TRBD2. Germline CDR1 and CDR2: MDHEN and SYDVKM. J gave up 2 bases and V 4 bases, and 13 bases lay outside the gene matches. The CDR3 has 17 amino acids.

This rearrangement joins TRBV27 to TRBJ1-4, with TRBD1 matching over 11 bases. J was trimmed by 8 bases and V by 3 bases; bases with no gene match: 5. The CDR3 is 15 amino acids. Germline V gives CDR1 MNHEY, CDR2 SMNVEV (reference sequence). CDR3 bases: TGTGCCAGCAGTTTTTTAGGGACAGGGGGAGAAAAACTGTTTTTT. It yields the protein CASSFLGTGGEKLFF. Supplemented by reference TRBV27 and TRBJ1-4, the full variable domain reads EAQVTQNPRYLITVTGKKLTVTCSQNMNHEYMSWYRQDPGLGLRQIYYSMNVEVTDKGDVPEGYKVSRKEKRNFPLILESPSPNQTSLYFCASSFLGTGGEKLFFGSGTQLSVL.

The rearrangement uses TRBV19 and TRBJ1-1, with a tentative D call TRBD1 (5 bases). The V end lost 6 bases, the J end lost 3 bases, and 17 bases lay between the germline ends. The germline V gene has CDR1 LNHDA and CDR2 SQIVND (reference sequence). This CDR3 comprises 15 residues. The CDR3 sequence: CASSPKGNRHTEAFF. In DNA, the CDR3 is TGTGCCAGTAGCCCTAAGGGGAACAGGCACACTGAAGCTTTCTTT.

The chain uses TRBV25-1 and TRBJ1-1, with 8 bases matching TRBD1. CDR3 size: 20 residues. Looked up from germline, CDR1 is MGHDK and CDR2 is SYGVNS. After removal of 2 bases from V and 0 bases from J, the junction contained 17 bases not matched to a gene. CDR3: CASSEATGETPPPMNTEAFF. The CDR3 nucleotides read TGTGCCAGCAGTGAAGCGACAGGGGAAACTCCCCCTCCCATGAACACTGAAGCTTTCTTT.

The CDR3 loop reads CASSILAGGPDTQYF. Written as DNA, the CDR3 is TGTGCCAGTAGTATCCTAGCGGGAGGGCCGGATACGCAGTATTTT. The V call is TRBV19, the J call TRBJ2-3; 12 bases map to TRBD2. The length of the CDR3 is 15 residues. Germline-derived CDR1 and CDR2 are LNHDA and SQIVND (reference sequence). V lost 3 bases to trimming and J lost 6 bases; unmatched junction nucleotides: 4.

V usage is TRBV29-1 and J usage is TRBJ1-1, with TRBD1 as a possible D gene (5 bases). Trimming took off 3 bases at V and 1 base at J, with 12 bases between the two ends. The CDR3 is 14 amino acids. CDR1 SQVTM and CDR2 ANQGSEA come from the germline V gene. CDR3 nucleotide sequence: TGCAGCGTTGACGGCCGGGGGAAGAACACTGAAGCTTTCTTT. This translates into CSVDGRGKNTEAFF.

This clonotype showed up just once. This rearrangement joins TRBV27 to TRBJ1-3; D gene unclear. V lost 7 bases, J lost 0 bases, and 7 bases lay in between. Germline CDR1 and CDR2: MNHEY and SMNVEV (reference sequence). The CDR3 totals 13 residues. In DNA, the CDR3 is TGTGCCAGCATGGGCCCCTCTGGAAACACCATATATTTT. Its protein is CASMGPSGNTIYF.

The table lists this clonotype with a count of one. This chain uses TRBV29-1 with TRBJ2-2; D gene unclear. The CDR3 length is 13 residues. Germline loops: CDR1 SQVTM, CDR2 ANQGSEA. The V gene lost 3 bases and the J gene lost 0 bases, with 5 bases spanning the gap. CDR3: CSVELPNTGELFF. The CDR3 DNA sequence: TGCAGCGTTGAGCTCCCGAACACCGGGGAGCTGTTTTTT.

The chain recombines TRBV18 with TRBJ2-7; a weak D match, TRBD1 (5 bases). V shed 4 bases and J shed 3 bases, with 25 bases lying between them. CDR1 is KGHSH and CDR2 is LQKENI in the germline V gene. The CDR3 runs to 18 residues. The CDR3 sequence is CASSLYRIEDMRIYEQYF. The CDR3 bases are TGTGCCAGCTCACTTTATCGTATTGAGGACATGCGGATCTACGAGCAGTACTTC. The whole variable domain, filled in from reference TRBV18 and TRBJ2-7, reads NAGVMQNPRHLVRRRGQEARLRCSPMKGHSHVYWYRQLPEEGLKFMVYLQKENIIDESGMPKERFSAEFPKEGPSILRIQQVVRGDSAAYFCASSLYRIEDMRIYEQYFGPGTRLTVT.

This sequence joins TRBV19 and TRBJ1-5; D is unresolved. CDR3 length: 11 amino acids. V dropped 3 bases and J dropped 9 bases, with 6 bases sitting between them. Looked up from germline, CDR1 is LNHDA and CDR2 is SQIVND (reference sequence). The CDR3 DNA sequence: TGTGCCAGTAGTATCCCCGGGCCCCAGCATTTT. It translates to CASSIPGPQHF.